This passage covers 21 T cell receptor beta chains from one sample sequenced in a study of breast tumors, draining lymph nodes, adjacent tissues. TCRdb reprocessed the multiplex PCR reads via MiXCR and lists one record per CDR3 protein. Here the sample spans approximately 13,000 distinct CDR3 sequences, approximately 46% being singletons. The sequenced material came from tumor-adjacent breast tissue. Receptor source: a female donor with breast cancer. Some clones in this sample may be carry-over from other donors' samples.

By share, this clonotype ranks as medium-sized. This sequence joins TRBV6-6 and TRBJ1-5; 9 bases are shared with TRBD1. The CDR3 spans 18 residues. Looked up from germline, CDR1 is MNHNY and CDR2 is SVGAGI (reference sequence). The V and J ends lost 0 bases and 3 bases, in that order; junction bases with no gene match: 9. The CDR3 nucleotides read TGTGCCAGCAGTTACTCCCTAAGGACAGGGGAATACAATCAGCCCCAGCATTTT. Amino acids: CASSYSLRTGEYNQPQHF.

Ten or more counts support this clonotype. The V call is TRBV29-1, the J call TRBJ1-1; D unresolved. CDR3 length: 13 residues. Trimming shortened V by 3 bases and J by 0 bases, and 8 bases separated the two germline ends. Germline-derived CDR1 and CDR2 are SQVTM and ANQGSEA. The CDR3 nucleotides are TGCAGCGTTGACTTCGGCGTGAACACTGAAGCTTTCTTT. It translates to CSVDFGVNTEAFF.

The chain recombines TRBV6-6 with TRBJ2-2, with D unresolved. Germline lookup yields CDR1 MNHNY and CDR2 SVGAGI (reference sequence). Trimming cost V 4 bases and J 6 bases, with 9 bases left between them. The CDR3 extends over 13 amino acids. The CDR3 DNA reads as TGTGCCAGCAGTTTAAATCTAGCCGGGGAGCTGTTTTTT. It encodes CASSLNLAGELFF.

DNA for the CDR3: TGTGCCAGCAGCCCCCACACAGGGCGCCGATACAATGAGCAGTTCTTC. Encoded protein: CASSPHTGRRYNEQFF. The genes are TRBV11-2 and TRBJ2-1; weak D call: TRBD1 (6 bases). The germline CDR1 and CDR2 sequences are SGHAT and FQNNGV. V was cut by 5 bases and J by 4 bases, with 18 bases left in between. The CDR3 is 16 amino acids. The full variable domain, its missing parts supplied by reference TRBV11-2 and TRBJ2-1, is EAGVAQSPRYKIIEKRQSVAFWCNPISGHATLYWYQQILGQGPKLLIQFQNNGVVDDSQLPKDRFSAERLKGVDSTLKIQPAKLEDSAVYLCASSPHTGRRYNEQFFGPGTRLTVL.

On this clonotype itself: The final CDR3 position lacks the conserved phenylalanine or tryptophan, pointing to a likely read error. It is unclear where the CDR3 begins or ends on the DNA, so no DNA is shown, and the CDR3 is as TCRdb lists it. The genes are TRBV7-8 and TRBJ2-5. Including both end residues, the CDR3 is 13 amino acids long. Germline V CDR1 and CDR2: SGHVS, FQNEAQ. The CDR3 loop reads CASSVLGGETQCL.

V and J are TRBV7-9 and TRBJ2-7; D gene uncertain. V lost 6 bases to trimming and J lost 3 bases, with 12 bases between them. CDR1 SEHNR and CDR2 FQNEAQ come from the germline V gene (reference sequence). This CDR3 comprises 13 residues. The CDR3 region has the DNA TGTGCCAGCAGGTACACCGAAAACTACGAGCAGTACTTC. This encodes CASRYTENYEQYF.

J is TRBJ2-1 and V is TRBV5-1; no reliable D call. Germline lookup yields CDR1 SGHRS and CDR2 YFSETQ. V was shortened by 1 base and J by 0 bases, with 11 bases between the two germline ends. The CDR3 has 16 residues. The CDR3: CASSLNFRSSYNEQFF. The CDR3 nucleotides read TGCGCCAGCAGCTTGAATTTCCGGAGCTCCTACAATGAGCAGTTCTTC.

This clonotype is medium-sized. This chain uses TRBV4-1 with TRBJ2-3; the D gene is possibly TRBD1 (6 bases). The CDR3 has 16 residues. Germline V gene sequence: CDR1 MGHRA, CDR2 YSYEKL. V shed 0 bases and J shed 5 bases, with 15 bases lying between them. The CDR3 DNA reads as TGCGCCAGCAGCCAAGATCATTGGGGGCGCAGAGATACGCAGTATTTT. Translation: CASSQDHWGRRDTQYF.

This chain joins TRBV20-1 and TRBJ1-6, with D possibly TRBD1 on 6 matching bases. Per germline, CDR1 DFQATT and CDR2 SNEGSKA (reference sequence). The CDR3 is made up of 15 amino acids. The V end was cut by 0 bases, the J end by 7 bases, with 13 bases between. The CDR3 loop reads CSARESRGRNSPLHF. The CDR3 DNA reads as TGCAGTGCTAGAGAATCCAGGGGTCGGAATTCACCCCTCCACTTT.

This clonotype appeared a few times. V is TRBV5-1 and J is TRBJ1-2, with unresolved D. This CDR3 has 14 residues. The germline gives CDR1 SGHRS, CDR2 YFSETQ. Trimming shortened V by 0 bases and J by 4 bases, and 10 bases separated the two germline ends. The chain's CDR3 is CASSLVPGIYGYTF. CDR3 DNA: TGCGCCAGCAGCTTGGTTCCAGGAATCTATGGCTACACCTTC.

This clonotype was recorded at least ten times. A much larger clone lies one base from this, so it may be a read error. The J gene is TRBJ1-2, the V gene TRBV6-1; D is perhaps TRBD1 (5 bases). V dropped 5 bases and J dropped 6 bases, with 19 bases sitting between them. The CDR3 length is 15 residues. Germline V gene sequence: CDR1 MNHNS, CDR2 SASEGT. The CDR3: CASSHIRSRANGYTF. The CDR3 nucleotides read TGTGCCAGCAGTCACATAAGATCCAGGGCCAATGGCTACACCTTC.

This clonotype was recorded many times. The chain links TRBV12-3 or TRBV12-4 to TRBJ2-4, with D uncertain. The CDR3 extends over 12 amino acids. V lost 3 bases and J lost 7, with 7 bases in between. The CDR3 sequence: CASSFRPNIQYF. The DNA of the CDR3 is TGTGCCAGCAGTTTCCGTCCGAACATTCAGTACTTC.

The rearrangement links TRBV7-9 to TRBJ1-2; D is uncertain. Germline CDR1 SEHNR, CDR2 FQNEAQ (reference sequence). The CDR3 contains 14 residues. The germline V and J ends were trimmed by 6 bases and 6 bases, with 17 bases remaining between them. This chain's CDR3 is CASSSGEPAHGYTF. The CDR3 DNA sequence: TGTGCCAGCAGTTCCGGGGAGCCAGCCCATGGCTACACCTTC. The full variable domain, in which reference TRBV7-9 and TRBJ1-2 provide the parts outside the CDR3, is DTGVSQNPRHKITKRGQNVTFRCDPISEHNRLYWYRQTLGQGPEFLTYFQNEAQLEKSRLLSDRFSAERPKGSFSTLEIQRTEQGDSAMYLCASSSGEPAHGYTFGSGTRLTVV.

This clonotype was found once. A junction boundary mismatches the germline segment, possibly from a read error. The V call is TRBV2, the J call TRBJ1-6; a weak D match, TRBD1 (6 bases). The CDR3 has 14 residues. Per the germline V gene, CDR1 is SNHLY and CDR2 is FYNNEI. This CDR3 is CASSRDTDNSPLHF. Here the CDR3 DNA reads TGCGCCAGCAGCCGGGACACTGATAATTCACCCCTCCACTTT.

V is TRBV5-1 and J is TRBJ2-7, with D perhaps assigned TRBD1 or TRBD2 (5 bases each). This CDR3 has 13 residues. V was pared by 1 base and J by 4 bases, with 9 bases between. Germline lookup yields CDR1 SGHRS and CDR2 YFSETQ. CDR3 DNA sequence: TGCGCCAGCAGCTTGTTGGGGGATTACGAGCAGTACTTC. The encoded protein is CASSLLGDYEQYF.

This clonotype occurred many times. V and J are TRBV6-2 or TRBV6-3 and TRBJ2-4, with D possibly matching TRBD1 (5 bases). Germline values: CDR1 MNHEY, CDR2 SVGEGT. The CDR3 sequence is 15 residues long. V was trimmed by 2 bases and J by 8 bases, leaving 16 bases between them. In nucleotides, the CDR3 is TGTGCCAGCAGTTACAGGATCGACAGCTGGGACATTCAGTACTTC. Protein product: CASSYRIDSWDIQYF.

This clonotype appeared a few times. The V call is TRBV30, the J call TRBJ1-5; D unresolved. V was cut by 2 bases and J by 2 bases, with 7 bases left in between. The CDR3 sequence is 13 residues long. Germline CDR1 is GTSNPN and CDR2 is SVGIG (reference sequence). This chain's CDR3 is CAWSRTGNQPQHF. The CDR3, as DNA: TGTGCCTGGAGTAGGACCGGCAATCAGCCCCAGCATTTT.

This clonotype was detected ten times or more. The rearrangement uses TRBV28 and TRBJ1-6; D uncertain. Germline V lookup: CDR1 MDHEN, CDR2 SYDVKM. Trimming stripped 6 bases from V and 7 bases from J, with 7 bases between. The CDR3 length is 12 residues. The CDR3 loop is CASRRTNSPLHF. DNA of the CDR3: TGTGCCAGCAGGCGAACAAATTCACCCCTCCACTTT.

This clonotype was observed many times. The chain is built from TRBV18 and TRBJ2-1, with 7 bases aligning to TRBD2. This CDR3 contains 14 residues. V lost 6 bases to trimming and J lost 0 bases; unmatched junction nucleotides: 2. Germline-derived CDR1 and CDR2 are KGHSH and LQKENI. For the CDR3, the DNA is TGTGCCAGCTCCGGGGGGAGCTCCTACAATGAGCAGTTCTTC. Its protein is CASSGGSSYNEQFF.

V and J are TRBV20-1 and TRBJ2-5, with 9 positions matching TRBD1. This CDR3 spans 15 amino acids. J was trimmed by 5 bases and V by 0 bases; bases with no gene match: 7. CDR1 and CDR2 from the germline V gene are DFQATT and SNEGSKA (reference sequence). The CDR3 nucleotides are TGCAGTGCTAGAGACCCGGGACAGGGTGCGGAGACCCAGTACTTC. Encoded protein: CSARDPGQGAETQYF.

The chain combines TRBV7-3 with TRBJ2-1, with D possibly matching TRBD2 (5 bases). Germline CDR1 SGHTA, CDR2 FQGTGA. V was shortened by 4 bases and J by 9 bases, with 10 bases between the two germline ends. This CDR3 spans 12 amino acids. CDR3 in amino acids: CASSSLGGEQFF. CDR3 coding DNA: TGTGCCAGCAGCTCCTTAGGAGGTGAGCAGTTCTTC.